The 17 T cell receptor beta chains below come from one sample, sequenced in a study of OX40 agonist ivuxolimab in advanced cancers. Only in-frame clones appear in the TCRdb table, and some are missing; sequencing was by immunoSEQ multiplex PCR. The sample includes under 60,000 clones, about 90% of them seen just once. Source: CD4+ or CD8+ T cells sorted from blood, taken in a trial of the OX40 agonist ivuxolimab. These receptors were collected from an adult with an advanced solid tumor such as melanoma, head and neck, liver or kidney cancer.

The chain has TRBV18 and TRBJ2-5; TRBD2 agrees at 10 bases. The CDR3 runs 15 residues. Trimming at V came to 3 bases and at J to 5 bases, leaving 6 bases not matched to a gene. From germline, CDR1 is KGHSH and CDR2 LQKENI. CDR3 region: CASSPSGRAAETQYF. Written as DNA, the CDR3 is TGTGCCAGCTCACCGAGCGGGAGGGCGGCGGAGACCCAGTACTTC. Looking up the rest from reference TRBV18 and TRBJ2-5 gives the full variable domain: NAGVMQNPRHLVRRRGQEARLRCSPMKGHSHVYWYRQLPEEGLKFMVYLQKENIIDESGMPKERFSAEFPKEGPSILRIQQVVRGDSAAYFCASSPSGRAAETQYFGPGTRLLVL.

The rearrangement joins TRBV28 to TRBJ1-3, with 12 nucleotides matching TRBD1. In germline, CDR1 is MDHEN, CDR2 SYDVKM. After removal of 3 bases from V and 4 bases from J, the junction contained 4 bases not matched to a gene. This CDR3 region has 16 residues. The DNA of the CDR3 is TGTGCCAGCAGTTTCTTCGGGACAGGGGGCGGAAACACCATATATTTT. Translating it yields CASSFFGTGGGNTIYF.

The rearrangement uses TRBV7-2 and TRBJ2-3; the match to TRBD2 covers 10 bases. The germline V gene encodes CDR1 SGHTA and CDR2 FQGNSA. After removal of 4 bases from V and 12 bases from J, the junction contained 7 bases not matched to a gene. The CDR3 totals 13 residues. CDR3 sequence (DNA): TGTGCCAGCAGCTCCGGACTAGCGGCCTCCCAGTATTTT. It yields the protein CASSSGLAASQYF.

The chain carries TRBV18 and TRBJ1-1; D is ambiguous. The CDR3 is 16 amino acids. CDR1 and CDR2 from the germline V gene are KGHSH and LQKENI. Between the trimmed V and J ends, which lost 5 bases and 0 bases, there was a span of 16 bases. CDR3 sequence reads: CASSKVLINMNTEAFF. For the CDR3, the DNA is TGTGCCAGCTCAAAAGTTTTGATAAACATGAACACTGAAGCTTTCTTT.

V gene TRBV6-5 combines with J gene TRBJ2-7; a weak D match, TRBD1 (6 bases). The germline V gene encodes CDR1 MNHEY and CDR2 SVGAGI. The CDR3 is 15 residues long. V lost 2 bases to trimming and J lost 4 bases, with 15 bases between them. The DNA for the CDR3 is TGTGCCAGCAGTTACCCCGGCGCAGGGGAGTACGAGCAGTACTTC. Amino acid sequence: CASSYPGAGEYEQYF.

This clone was picked up one time. The rearrangement links TRBV27 to TRBJ2-7; 7 nucleotides agree with TRBD1. Unmatched junction bases numbered 6, after V lost 5 bases and J lost 5 bases. The CDR3 runs 13 residues. The germline V gene has CDR1 MNHEY and CDR2 SMNVEV (reference sequence). Written as DNA, the CDR3 is TGTGCCAGCAGTCTCGACAGGGCCCACGAGCAGTACTTC. This codes for CASSLDRAHEQYF.

The DNA of the CDR3 is TGTGCCAGTAGAGGGACTAGCGGGACCTACAATGAGCAGTTCTTC. This gives the protein CASRGTSGTYNEQFF. V gene TRBV19 combines with J gene TRBJ2-1; 13 bases line up with TRBD2. Germline assignment: CDR1 LNHDA and CDR2 SQIVND (reference sequence). Germline trimming cut 6 bases from V and 2 bases from J; bases unmatched to any gene: 1. This CDR3 has 15 residues.

V and J are TRBV6-5 and TRBJ2-7; D call uncertain. This CDR3 comprises 14 residues. Germline lookup yields CDR1 MNHEY and CDR2 SVGAGI. Trimming pared 5 bases from V and 0 bases from J, leaving 11 bases between. In nucleotides, the CDR3 is TGTGCCAGCAGTCCCCGGCGTGGCTCCTACGAGCAGTACTTC. The encoded protein is CASSPRRGSYEQYF.

This chain joins TRBV16 and TRBJ2-2, with 8 bases fitting TRBD2. The CDR3 extends over 17 amino acids. Germline V gene data show CDR1 as KGHSY and CDR2 as FQNENV. The trim removed 1 base at V and 6 bases at J, leaving 10 bases unmatched. This CDR3 reads CASSQYDGRAQAGELFF. As DNA, the CDR3 is TGTGCCAGCAGCCAATACGACGGGAGGGCCCAGGCCGGGGAGCTGTTTTTT.

In its sample, this clone was seen a few times. The chain joins TRBV7-9 to TRBJ2-3, with TRBD1 identical over 7 bases. V lost 1 base and J lost 3; bases outside the gene matches: 4. Germline values: CDR1 SEHNR, CDR2 FQNEAQ (reference sequence). The CDR3 runs 15 residues. CDR3 loop: CASSLGRGKTDTQYF. As DNA, the CDR3 is TGTGCCAGCAGCTTAGGCAGGGGGAAGACAGATACGCAGTATTTT.

This clone appeared a single time. CDR3 loop: CASSRIEPGGLSYEQYF. The DNA of the CDR3 is TGTGCCAGCAGCCGTATTGAACCAGGGGGCCTCTCCTACGAGCAGTACTTC. The chain recombines TRBV4-2 with TRBJ2-7; 8 bases are shared with TRBD1. The germline gives CDR1 LGHNA, CDR2 YNFKEQ. The J segment lost 0 bases and the V segment lost 4 bases, leaving 11 bases of the junction unmatched. The CDR3 has 17 residues.

CDR3 nucleotide sequence: TGTGCCAGCAGTCCTACTAGCGGAGAGACCCAGTACTTC. The encoded protein is CASSPTSGETQYF. V gene TRBV6-5 combines with J gene TRBJ2-5; TRBD2 matches at 8 bases. This CDR3 region has 13 residues. Germline loops: CDR1 MNHEY, CDR2 SVGAGI. The V gene end was trimmed by 5 bases and the J gene end by 4 bases; junction bases not matched to a gene: 3.

The chain links TRBV6-6 to TRBJ2-5, with D maybe TRBD2 (5 bases). Between the trimmed V and J ends, which lost 0 bases and 5 bases, there was a span of 10 bases. Per germline, CDR1 MNHNY and CDR2 SVGAGI (reference sequence). The CDR3 is 14 amino acids. The CDR3 DNA follows: TGTGCCAGCAGTTACTCGAGAGGACTCGAGACCCAGTACTTC. Protein sequence: CASSYSRGLETQYF.

This chain connects TRBV28 to TRBJ2-2; D uncertain. Germline CDR1 and CDR2: MDHEN and SYDVKM. Trimming took off 6 bases at V and 9 bases at J, with 11 bases between the two ends. There are 12 residues in the CDR3. CDR3 sequence (DNA): TGTGCCAGCAGCTCAAACATACGGGAGCTGTTTTTT. Amino acids: CASSSNIRELFF.

This clone has just one count. The chain combines TRBV7-9 with TRBJ2-1, with TRBD1 matching over 8 bases. CDR1 is SEHNR and CDR2 is FQNEAQ in the germline V gene (reference sequence). This CDR3 has 16 residues. The ends lost 4 bases at V and 5 bases at J; junction bases unmatched: 10. CDR3 DNA: TGTGCCAGCAGCTCTCCAGGGGGCGGCCCCAACAATGAGCAGTTCTTC. This encodes CASSSPGGGPNNEQFF. Using reference TRBV7-9 and TRBJ2-1 for the parts outside the CDR3, the full variable domain is DTGVSQNPRHKITKRGQNVTFRCDPISEHNRLYWYRQTLGQGPEFLTYFQNEAQLEKSRLLSDRFSAERPKGSFSTLEIQRTEQGDSAMYLCASSSPGGGPNNEQFFGPGTRLTVL.

The CDR3 sequence is CASSLGGLAEQYF. CDR3 in DNA: TGTGCCAGCAGCTTAGGGGGTCTAGCGGAGCAGTATTTT. This chain connects TRBV11-3 to TRBJ2-3; 7 bases are shared with TRBD2. With 1 base clipped from V and 11 bases from J, the junction kept 6 bases outside the gene matches. Germline CDR1 reads SGHNT; CDR2 reads YENEEA. CDR3 length equals 13 residues.

The chain couples TRBV9 to TRBJ2-5, with a tentative D call TRBD1 (5 bases). Trimming took off 0 bases at V and 5 bases at J, with 11 bases between the two ends. Germline V lookup: CDR1 SGDLS, CDR2 YYNGEE. The CDR3 spans 14 residues. CDR3 nucleotides: TGTGCCAGCAGCGTAGACAGGAGTAGGGAGACCCAGTACTTC. This translates into CASSVDRSRETQYF.